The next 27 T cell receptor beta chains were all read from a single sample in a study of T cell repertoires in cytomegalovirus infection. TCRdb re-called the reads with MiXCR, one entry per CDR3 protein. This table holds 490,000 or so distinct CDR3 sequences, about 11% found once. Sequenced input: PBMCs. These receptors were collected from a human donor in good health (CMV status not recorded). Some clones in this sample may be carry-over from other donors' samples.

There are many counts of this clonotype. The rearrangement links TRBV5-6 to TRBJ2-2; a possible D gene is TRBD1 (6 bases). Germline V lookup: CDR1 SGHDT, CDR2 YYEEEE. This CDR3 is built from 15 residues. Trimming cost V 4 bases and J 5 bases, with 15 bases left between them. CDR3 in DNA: TGTGCCAGCAGCCATACAGGGTTTGGGACCGGGGAGCTGTTTTTT. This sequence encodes CASSHTGFGTGELFF.

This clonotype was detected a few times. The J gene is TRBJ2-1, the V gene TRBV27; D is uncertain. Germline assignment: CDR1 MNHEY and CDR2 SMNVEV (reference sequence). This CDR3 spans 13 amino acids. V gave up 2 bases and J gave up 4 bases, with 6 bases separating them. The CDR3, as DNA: TGTGCCAGCAGTTTAAGCTTTTACAATGAGCAGTTCTTC. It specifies CASSLSFYNEQFF.

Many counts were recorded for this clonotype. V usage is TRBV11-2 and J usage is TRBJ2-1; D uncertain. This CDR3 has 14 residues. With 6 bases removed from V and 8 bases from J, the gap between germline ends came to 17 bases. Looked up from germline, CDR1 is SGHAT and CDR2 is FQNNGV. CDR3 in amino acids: CASRVASSIDEQFF. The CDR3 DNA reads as TGTGCCAGCAGGGTTGCTAGTTCTATCGATGAGCAGTTCTTC.

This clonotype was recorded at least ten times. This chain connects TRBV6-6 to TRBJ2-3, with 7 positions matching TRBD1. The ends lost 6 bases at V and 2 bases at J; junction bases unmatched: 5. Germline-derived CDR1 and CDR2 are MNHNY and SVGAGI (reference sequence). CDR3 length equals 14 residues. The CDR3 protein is CASRGDSVTDTQYF. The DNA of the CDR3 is TGTGCCAGCAGGGGGGACAGCGTCACAGATACGCAGTATTTT.

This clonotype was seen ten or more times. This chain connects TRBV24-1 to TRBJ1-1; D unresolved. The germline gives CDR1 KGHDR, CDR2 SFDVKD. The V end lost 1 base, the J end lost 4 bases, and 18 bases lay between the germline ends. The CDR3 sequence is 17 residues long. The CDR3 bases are TGTGCCACCAGTGATTTCCAGGATGTTGGGATGGGCACTGAAGCTTTCTTT. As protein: CATSDFQDVGMGTEAFF.

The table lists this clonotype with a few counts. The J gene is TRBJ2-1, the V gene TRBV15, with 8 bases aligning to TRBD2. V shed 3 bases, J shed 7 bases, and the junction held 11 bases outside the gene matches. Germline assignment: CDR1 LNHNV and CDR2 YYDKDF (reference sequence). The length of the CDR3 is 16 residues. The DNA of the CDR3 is TGTGCCACCAGCAGCCCTCTGAGCGGGGGTTGGAATGAGCAGTTCTTC. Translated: CATSSPLSGGWNEQFF.

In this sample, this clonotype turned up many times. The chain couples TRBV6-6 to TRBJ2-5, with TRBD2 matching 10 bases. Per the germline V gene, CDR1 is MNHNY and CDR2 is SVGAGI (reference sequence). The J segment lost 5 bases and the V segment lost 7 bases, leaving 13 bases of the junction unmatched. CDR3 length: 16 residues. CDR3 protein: CASTGSAGTSEETQYF. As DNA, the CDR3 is TGTGCCAGCACCGGATCCGCCGGGACTAGCGAGGAGACCCAGTACTTC.

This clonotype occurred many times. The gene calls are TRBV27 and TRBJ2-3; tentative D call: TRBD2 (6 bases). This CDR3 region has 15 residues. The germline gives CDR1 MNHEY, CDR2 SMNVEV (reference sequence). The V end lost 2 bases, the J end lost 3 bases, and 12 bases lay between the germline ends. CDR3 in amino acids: CASSLTSSGTDTQYF. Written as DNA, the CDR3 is TGTGCCAGCAGTTTAACTAGCTCAGGGACAGATACGCAGTATTTT.

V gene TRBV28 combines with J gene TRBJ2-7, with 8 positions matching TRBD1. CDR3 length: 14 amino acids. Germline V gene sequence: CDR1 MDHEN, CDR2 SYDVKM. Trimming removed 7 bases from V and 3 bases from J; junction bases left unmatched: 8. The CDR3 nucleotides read TGTGCCAGCACCGGCGGGACAGGCCTCTACGAGCAGTACTTC. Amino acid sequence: CASTGGTGLYEQYF. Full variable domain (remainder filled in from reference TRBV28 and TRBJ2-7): DVKVTQSSRYLVKRTGEKVFLECVQDMDHENMFWYRQDPGLGLRLIYFSYDVKMKEKGDIPEGYSVSREKKERFSLILESASTNQTSMYLCASTGGTGLYEQYFGPGTRLTVT.

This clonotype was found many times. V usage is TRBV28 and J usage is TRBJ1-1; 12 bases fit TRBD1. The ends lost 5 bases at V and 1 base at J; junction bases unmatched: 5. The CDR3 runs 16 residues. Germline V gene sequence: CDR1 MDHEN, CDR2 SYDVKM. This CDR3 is CASSGTGGARNTEAFF. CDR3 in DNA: TGTGCCAGCAGTGGGACAGGGGGCGCTCGGAACACTGAAGCTTTCTTT.

The CDR3, as DNA: TGTGCCAGCACACTGGGACTAGCGGGAGCCAATGAGCAGTTCTTC. It yields the protein CASTLGLAGANEQFF. The chain employs TRBV2 and TRBJ2-1, with 14 bases aligning to TRBD2. This CDR3 comprises 15 residues. Germline V gene data show CDR1 as SNHLY and CDR2 as FYNNEI. V was pared by 7 bases and J by 6 bases, with 5 bases of the junction left unmatched.

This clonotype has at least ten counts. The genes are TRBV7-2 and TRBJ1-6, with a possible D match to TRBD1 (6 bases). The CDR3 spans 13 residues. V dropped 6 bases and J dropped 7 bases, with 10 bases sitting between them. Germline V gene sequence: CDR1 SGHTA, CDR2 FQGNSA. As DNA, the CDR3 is TGTGCCAGCAGTCCTCAGGGGAATTCACCCCTCCACTTT. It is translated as CASSPQGNSPLHF.

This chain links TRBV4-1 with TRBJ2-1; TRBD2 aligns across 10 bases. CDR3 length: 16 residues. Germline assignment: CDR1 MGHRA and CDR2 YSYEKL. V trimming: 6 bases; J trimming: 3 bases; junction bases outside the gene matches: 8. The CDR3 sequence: CASSSGLAANYNEQFF. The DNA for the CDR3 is TGCGCCAGCAGTTCCGGACTAGCGGCCAACTACAATGAGCAGTTCTTC.

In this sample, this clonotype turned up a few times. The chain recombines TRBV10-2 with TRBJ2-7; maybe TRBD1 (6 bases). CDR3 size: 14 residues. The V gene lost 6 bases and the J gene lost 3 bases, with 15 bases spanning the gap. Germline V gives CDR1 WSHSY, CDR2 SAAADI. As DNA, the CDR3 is TGCGCCAGCAGCGAAGGACCAGGGGACTACGAGCAGTACTTC. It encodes CASSEGPGDYEQYF.

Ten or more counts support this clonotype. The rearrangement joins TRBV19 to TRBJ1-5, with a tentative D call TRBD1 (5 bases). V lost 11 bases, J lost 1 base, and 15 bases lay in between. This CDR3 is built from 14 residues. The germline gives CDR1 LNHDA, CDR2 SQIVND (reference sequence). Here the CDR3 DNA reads TGTGCCGCCAGCTGGGGCGGGAGCAATCAGCCCCAGCATTTT. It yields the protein CAASWGGSNQPQHF.

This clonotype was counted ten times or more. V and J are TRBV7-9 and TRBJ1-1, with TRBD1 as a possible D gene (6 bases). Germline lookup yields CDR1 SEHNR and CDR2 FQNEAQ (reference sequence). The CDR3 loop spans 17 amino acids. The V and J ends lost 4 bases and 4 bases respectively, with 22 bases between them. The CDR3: CASSSRGGLRVGTEAFF. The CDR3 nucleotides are TGTGCCAGCAGCTCTCGTGGGGGCCTTCGGGTCGGCACTGAAGCTTTCTTT.

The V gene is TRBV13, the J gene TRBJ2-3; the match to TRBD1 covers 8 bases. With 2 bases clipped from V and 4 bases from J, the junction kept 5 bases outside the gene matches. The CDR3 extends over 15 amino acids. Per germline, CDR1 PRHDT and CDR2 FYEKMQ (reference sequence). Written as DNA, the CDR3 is TGTGCCAGCAGCTTATGGGGACAGGTAGCAGATACGCAGTATTTT. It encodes CASSLWGQVADTQYF.

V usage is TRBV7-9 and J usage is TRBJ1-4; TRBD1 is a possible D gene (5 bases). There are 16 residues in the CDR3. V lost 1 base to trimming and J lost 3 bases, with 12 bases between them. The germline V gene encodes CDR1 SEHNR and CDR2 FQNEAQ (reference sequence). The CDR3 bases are TGTGCCAGCAGCTTAGGGGTGACAGCATCTAATGAAAAACTGTTTTTT. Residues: CASSLGVTASNEKLFF.

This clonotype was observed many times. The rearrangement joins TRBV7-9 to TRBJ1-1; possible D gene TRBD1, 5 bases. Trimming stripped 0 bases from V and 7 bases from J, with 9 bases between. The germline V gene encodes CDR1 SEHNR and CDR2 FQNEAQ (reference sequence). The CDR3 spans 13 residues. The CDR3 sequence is CASSLAGGNEAFF. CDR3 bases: TGTGCCAGCAGCTTAGCGGGGGGAAATGAAGCTTTCTTT.

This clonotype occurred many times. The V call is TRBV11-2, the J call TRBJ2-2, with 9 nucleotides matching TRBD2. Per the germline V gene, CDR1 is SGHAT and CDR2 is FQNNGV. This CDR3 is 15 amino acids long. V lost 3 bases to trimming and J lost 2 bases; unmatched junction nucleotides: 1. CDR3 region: CASSFSGSNTGELFF. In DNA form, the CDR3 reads TGTGCCAGCAGCTTTAGCGGGAGCAACACCGGGGAGCTGTTTTTT.

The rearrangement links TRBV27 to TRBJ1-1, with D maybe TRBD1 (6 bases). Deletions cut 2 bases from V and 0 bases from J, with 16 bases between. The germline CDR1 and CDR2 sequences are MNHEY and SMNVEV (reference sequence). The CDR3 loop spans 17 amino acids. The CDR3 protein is CASSLKGGGTMNTEAFF. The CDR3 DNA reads TGTGCCAGCAGTTTAAAGGGGGGGGGGACCATGAACACTGAAGCTTTCTTT.

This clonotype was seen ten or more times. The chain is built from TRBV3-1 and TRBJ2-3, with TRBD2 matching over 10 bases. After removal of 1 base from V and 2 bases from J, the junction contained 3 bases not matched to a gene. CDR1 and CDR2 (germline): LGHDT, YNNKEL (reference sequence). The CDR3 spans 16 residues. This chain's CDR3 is CASSQVTSGYTDTQYF. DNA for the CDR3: TGTGCCAGCAGCCAAGTGACTAGCGGGTACACAGATACGCAGTATTTT.

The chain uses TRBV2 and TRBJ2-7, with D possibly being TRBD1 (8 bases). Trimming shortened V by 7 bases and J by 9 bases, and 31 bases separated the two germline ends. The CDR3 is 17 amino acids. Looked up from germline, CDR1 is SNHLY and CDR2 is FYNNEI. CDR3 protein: CASTPRFGQGWGRGQYF. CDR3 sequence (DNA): TGTGCCAGCACCCCCCGGTTTGGACAGGGATGGGGGAGGGGGCAGTACTTC.

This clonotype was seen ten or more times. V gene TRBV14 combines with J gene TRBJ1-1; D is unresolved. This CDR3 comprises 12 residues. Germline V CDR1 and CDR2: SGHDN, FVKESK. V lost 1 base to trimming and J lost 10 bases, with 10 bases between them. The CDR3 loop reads CASSQGPTSAFF. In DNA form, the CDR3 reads TGTGCCAGCAGCCAAGGGCCGACGTCAGCTTTCTTT. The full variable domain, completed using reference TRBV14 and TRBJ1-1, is EAGVTQFPSHSVIEKGQTVTLRCDPISGHDNLYWYRRVMGKEIKFLLHFVKESKQDESGMPNNRFLAERTGGTYSTLKVQPAELEDSGVYFCASSQGPTSAFFGQGTRLTVV.

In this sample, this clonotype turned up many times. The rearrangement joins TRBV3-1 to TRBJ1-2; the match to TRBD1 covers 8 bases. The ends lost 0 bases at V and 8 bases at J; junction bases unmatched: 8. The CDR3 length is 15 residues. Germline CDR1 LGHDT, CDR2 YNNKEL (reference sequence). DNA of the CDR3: TGTGCCAGCAGCCAAGACGCCCGGACAGGGAGCGGCTACACCTTC. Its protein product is CASSQDARTGSGYTF.

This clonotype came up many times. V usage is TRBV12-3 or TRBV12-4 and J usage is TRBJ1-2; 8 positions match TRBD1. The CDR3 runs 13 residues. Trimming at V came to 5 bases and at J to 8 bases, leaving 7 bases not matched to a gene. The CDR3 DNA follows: TGTGCCAGCAGTACACAGGGGGGTGGGGGCTACACCTTC. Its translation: CASSTQGGGGYTF.

The CDR3 bases are TGTGCCGGCGGGGACAGGGGGCATTACTATGGCTACACCTTC. Residues: CAGGDRGHYYGYTF. This chain uses TRBV19 with TRBJ1-2; TRBD1 agrees at 12 bases. With V trimmed by 11 bases and J by 3 bases, 7 bases remained unmatched. This CDR3 is built from 14 residues. The germline gives CDR1 LNHDA, CDR2 SQIVND (reference sequence).